The 13 T cell receptor beta chains below were found in one sample sequenced in a study of control samples from healthy donors and cancer patients. Sequencing was performed with immunoSEQ multiplex PCR; in TCRdb, only in-frame clones are kept and a portion is missing. The table has roughly 130,000 clones, approximately 90% seen once; the top ten hold approximately 9%. The sequenced sample consisted of blood. These receptors all come from a man between 18 and 35 years old in good health.

The chain joins TRBV6-5 to TRBJ2-2; D is uncertain. The V end lost 8 bases, the J end lost 6 bases, and 7 bases lay between the germline ends. Per germline, CDR1 MNHEY and CDR2 SVGAGI. The CDR3 contains 11 residues. The CDR3 sequence: CASRGPGELFF. The CDR3 nucleotides are TGTGCCAGCCGAGGTCCCGGGGAGCTGTTTTTT.

The J gene is TRBJ1-2, the V gene TRBV7-8, with 9 bases aligning to TRBD1. The CDR3 is made up of 15 amino acids. J gave up 1 base and V 5 bases, and 5 bases lay outside the gene matches. Germline CDR1 reads SGHVS; CDR2 reads FQNEAQ. Written as DNA, the CDR3 is TGTGCCAGCAGCCGATGGACAGGGGATAACTATGGCTACACCTTC. Translation: CASSRWTGDNYGYTF.

The chain links TRBV3-1 (or the pseudogene TRBV3-2) to TRBJ1-1, with TRBD1 identical over 8 bases. This CDR3 region has 16 residues. With 4 bases clipped from V and 1 base from J, the junction kept 8 bases outside the gene matches. Germline CDR1 and CDR2: LGHDT and YNNKEL (reference sequence). The CDR3 spells CASSRQGQGWNTEAFF. The CDR3 DNA follows: TGTGCCAGCAGCCGCCAAGGACAGGGCTGGAACACTGAAGCTTTCTTT.

This clone showed up just once. The V call is TRBV5-1, the J call TRBJ2-3, with D tentatively TRBD2 (5 bases). Germline-derived CDR1 and CDR2 are SGHRS and YFSETQ. This CDR3 is 15 amino acids long. The V and J ends lost 0 bases and 2 bases respectively, with 10 bases between them. The CDR3 DNA is TGCGCCAGCAGCTTGGCCACGGGAAACACAGATACGCAGTATTTT. It yields the protein CASSLATGNTDTQYF.

V gene TRBV30 combines with J gene TRBJ2-7; D remains unclear. Germline V gene data show CDR1 as GTSNPN and CDR2 as SVGIG (reference sequence). V was cut by 0 bases and J by 6 bases, with 15 bases left in between. The CDR3 sequence is 14 residues long. The chain's CDR3 is CAWSVNLAGSEQYF. The CDR3 DNA is TGTGCCTGGAGTGTCAATCTGGCTGGTTCCGAGCAGTACTTC.

This clone showed up just once. The chain uses TRBV14 and TRBJ2-3; 12 bases are a match to TRBD2. CDR1 SGHDN and CDR2 FVKESK come from the germline V gene. This CDR3 is built from 23 residues. The trim removed 1 base at V and 1 base at J, leaving 21 bases unmatched. CDR3 nucleotide sequence: TGTGCCAGCAGCCAAGGGGTAAGGGAGTTTCTGCTAGCGGGGGGGCGGTGCACAGATACGCAGTATTTT. It is translated as CASSQGVREFLLAGGRCTDTQYF.

CDR3 in DNA: TGTGCCAGCAGCTTGTACAGGACGGCCAATTCTGAAGCTTTCTTT. Translating gives CASSLYRTANSEAFF. The chain recombines TRBV5-4 with TRBJ1-1; possible D gene TRBD1, 5 bases. The V gene's germline CDR1 is SGHNT and CDR2 YYREEE (reference sequence). Trimming stripped 1 base from V and 6 bases from J, with 16 bases between. This CDR3 is 15 amino acids long.

The chain employs TRBV27 and TRBJ1-1, with D maybe TRBD1 (6 bases). V was pared by 1 base and J by 5 bases, with 14 bases between. There are 15 residues in the CDR3. The V gene's germline CDR1 is MNHEY and CDR2 SMNVEV (reference sequence). The CDR3 here is CASSLYGGSGTEAFF. DNA of the CDR3: TGTGCCAGCAGTTTATATGGGGGCAGTGGAACTGAAGCTTTCTTT.

The V call is TRBV2, the J call TRBJ2-7; D possibly corresponds to TRBD2 (6 bases). This CDR3 spans 16 amino acids. Between the trimmed V and J ends, which lost 5 bases and 2 bases, there was a span of 19 bases. Germline V gene data show CDR1 as SNHLY and CDR2 as FYNNEI. The CDR3 region is CASSPGTQYATYEQYF. CDR3 sequence (DNA): TGTGCCAGCAGTCCCGGGACTCAATACGCTACCTACGAGCAGTACTTC.

The chain carries TRBV5-1 and TRBJ1-6; no reliable D call. The length of the CDR3 is 13 residues. Trimming removed 0 bases from V and 7 bases from J, with 5 bases in between. Germline V lookup: CDR1 SGHRS, CDR2 YFSETQ. CDR3 nucleotides: TGCGCCAGCAGCTTGGATCCGAATTCACCCCTCCACTTT. As protein: CASSLDPNSPLHF.

The chain links TRBV6-5 to TRBJ2-3; D possibly corresponds to TRBD1 (5 bases). This CDR3 is 14 amino acids long. The ends were cut back, 6 bases at V and 2 bases at J, with 12 bases in the middle. Germline CDR1 reads MNHEY; CDR2 reads SVGAGI. In DNA form, the CDR3 reads TGTGCCAGCAGACCCGACAGTTCCACAGATACGCAGTATTTT. This sequence encodes CASRPDSSTDTQYF.

The chain employs TRBV4-2 and TRBJ1-4, with 7 nucleotides matching TRBD1. Germline CDR1 LGHNA, CDR2 YNFKEQ. Trimming at V came to 4 bases and at J to 10 bases, leaving 12 bases not matched to a gene. The CDR3 contains 15 residues. The CDR3 DNA follows: TGTGCCAGCAGCCCTTCCGGGACAGCTAATAGAAAACTGTTTTTT. Its translation: CASSPSGTANRKLFF.

CDR3 residues: CASSGAPRDNYGYTF. CDR3 DNA: TGTGCCAGCAGCGGAGCCCCTAGAGATAACTATGGCTACACCTTC. The rearrangement uses TRBV9 and TRBJ1-2; no clear D gene. The germline V gene encodes CDR1 SGDLS and CDR2 YYNGEE. The CDR3 has 15 residues. V was shortened by 3 bases and J by 1 base, with 13 bases between the two germline ends.